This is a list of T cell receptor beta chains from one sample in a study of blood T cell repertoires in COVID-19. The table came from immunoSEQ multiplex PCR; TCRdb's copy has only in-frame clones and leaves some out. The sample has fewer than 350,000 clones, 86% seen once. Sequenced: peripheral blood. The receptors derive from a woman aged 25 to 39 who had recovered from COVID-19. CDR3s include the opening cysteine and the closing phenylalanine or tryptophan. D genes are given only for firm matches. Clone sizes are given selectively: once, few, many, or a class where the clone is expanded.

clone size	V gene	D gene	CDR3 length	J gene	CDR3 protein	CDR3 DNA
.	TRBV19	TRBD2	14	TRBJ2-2	CASSAGTSAGELFF	TGTGCCAGTAGTGCCGGGACTAGCGCCGGGGAGCTGTTTTTT
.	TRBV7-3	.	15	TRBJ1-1	CASSLGPGGNTEAFF	TGTGCCAGCAGCTTAGGCCCAGGAGGGAACACTGAAGCTTTCTTT
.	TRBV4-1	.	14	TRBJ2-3	CASSQLAGTDTQYF	TGCGCCAGCAGCCAATTGGCGGGCACAGATACGCAGTATTTT
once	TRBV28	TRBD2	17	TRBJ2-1	CASSPLTGTSGRNEQFF	TGTGCCAGCAGTCCCCTAACCGGGACTAGCGGGAGGAATGAGCAGTTCTTC
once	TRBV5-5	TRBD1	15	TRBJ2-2	CASSFAGGQTGELFF	TGTGCCAGCAGCTTCGCAGGGGGACAGACCGGGGAGCTGTTTTTT
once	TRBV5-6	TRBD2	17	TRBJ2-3	CASSLFLLAGEADTQYF	TGTGCCAGCAGCTTGTTTTTGTTAGCGGGAGAGGCAGATACGCAGTATTTT
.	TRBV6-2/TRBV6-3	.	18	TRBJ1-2	CASSYSFRARVRGYGYTF	TGTGCCAGCAGTTACTCCTTCCGGGCCAGGGTTCGGGGGTATGGCTACACCTTC
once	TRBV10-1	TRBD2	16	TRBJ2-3	CASRDGLADPTDTQYF	TGCGCCAGCAGGGATGGACTAGCGGACCCCACAGATACGCAGTATTTT
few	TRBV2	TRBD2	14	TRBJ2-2	CASRERGRDGELFF	TGTGCCAGCAGGGAGCGGGGGAGGGACGGGGAGCTGTTTTTT
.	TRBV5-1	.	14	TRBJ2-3	CASSLAGSTDTQYF	TGCGCCAGCAGCTTGGCAGGGAGCACAGATACGCAGTATTTT